These 21 T cell receptor beta chains share one sample of origin, sequenced in a study of CD8 T cells in Susac syndrome. RNA totalling about 0.45 to 1 ug underwent reverse transcription with random hexamers. TCRdb processed the immunoSEQ multiplex PCR reads anew with MiXCR; each CDR3 protein has one entry. The table records over 150,000 distinct CDR3 sequences, 95% to 96% of them present only once. Specimen: CD4+ T cells from PBMCs. These receptors originate from a human donor with Susac syndrome.

The chain uses TRBV2 and TRBJ2-5, with 8 bases identical to TRBD2. The V gene's germline CDR1 is SNHLY and CDR2 FYNNEI. This CDR3 has 12 residues. Trimming at V came to 4 bases and at J to 7 bases, leaving 2 bases not matched to a gene. The CDR3 DNA sequence: TGTGCCAGCAGTGTGGCGGGGGGGACCCAGTACTTC. Amino acids: CASSVAGGTQYF.

V and J are TRBV28 and TRBJ1-5, with 8 bases fitting TRBD1. Germline V gene lookup returns CDR1 MDHEN and CDR2 SYDVKM. After removal of 5 bases from V and 4 bases from J, the junction contained 10 bases not matched to a gene. CDR3 length equals 16 residues. This CDR3 reads CASSPHTGQGNQPQHF. CDR3 nucleotides: TGTGCCAGCAGTCCCCACACAGGACAGGGAAATCAGCCCCAGCATTTT.

The chain joins TRBV9 to TRBJ2-5, with 9 bases that match TRBD1. With 0 bases clipped from V and 2 bases from J, the junction kept 5 bases outside the gene matches. CDR1 is SGDLS, CDR2 YYNGEE, per germline. The CDR3 runs to 16 residues. In DNA, the CDR3 is TGTGCCAGCAGCGTAGCTACCGGACAGGGGCAAGAGACCCAGTACTTC. Protein: CASSVATGQGQETQYF. The full variable domain, with the rest looked up from reference TRBV9 and TRBJ2-5, is DSGVTQTPKHLITATGQRVTLRCSPRSGDLSVYWYQQSLDQGLQFLIQYYNGEERAKGNILERFSAQQFPDLHSELNLSSLELGDSALYFCASSVATGQGQETQYFGPGTRLLVL.

This clonotype occurred a few times. V usage is TRBV30 and J usage is TRBJ1-2; tentatively, D is TRBD1 (5 bases). Trimming took 2 bases from V and 5 from J, leaving 12 bases between them. Germline loops: CDR1 GTSNPN, CDR2 SVGIG (reference sequence). The CDR3 consists of 13 residues. The CDR3 is CAWSTLGGYGYTF. The CDR3 DNA is TGTGCCTGGAGTACCTTGGGGGGATATGGCTACACCTTC.

The V call is TRBV5-1, the J call TRBJ2-2; possibly TRBD2 for D (7 bases). The ends were cut back, 4 bases at V and 5 bases at J, with 18 bases in the middle. CDR1 is SGHRS and CDR2 is YFSETQ in the germline V gene. The CDR3 runs to 16 residues. Written as DNA, the CDR3 is TGCGCCAGCAGCCCGGGGGGCCGCGAAGGGACCGGGGAGCTGTTTTTT. Its translation is CASSPGGREGTGELFF.

The V call is TRBV3-1, the J call TRBJ2-7, with D perhaps matching TRBD1 or TRBD2 (5 bases each). The CDR3 spans 14 residues. CDR1 is LGHDT, CDR2 YNNKEL, per germline (reference sequence). The V and J ends lost 0 bases and 2 bases respectively, with 8 bases between them. The CDR3: CASSQDRGAYEQYF. Here the CDR3 DNA reads TGTGCCAGCAGCCAAGATAGAGGGGCCTACGAGCAGTACTTC.

The CDR3 bases are TGTGCCAGCAGCGTAGGGGCAGGGGGCCGGTACGAGCAGTACTTC. Its translation is CASSVGAGGRYEQYF. The chain couples TRBV9 to TRBJ2-7, with TRBD1 matching over 8 bases. The length of the CDR3 is 15 residues. Germline V lookup: CDR1 SGDLS, CDR2 YYNGEE. V was pared by 0 bases and J by 4 bases, with 6 bases of the junction left unmatched.

This clonotype was found once. The chain is built from TRBV12-3 or TRBV12-4 and TRBJ1-5, with D maybe TRBD1 (6 bases). The V end lost 3 bases, the J end lost 12 bases, and 15 bases lay between the germline ends. The CDR3 loop spans 13 amino acids. The CDR3 DNA follows: TGTGCCAGCAGTTTCTTGGGGGCGCCGGGCCAGCATTTT. Amino acid sequence: CASSFLGAPGQHF.

The chain links TRBV5-1 to TRBJ2-3; possibly TRBD2 for D (7 bases). This CDR3 is 15 amino acids long. CDR1 and CDR2 (germline): SGHRS, YFSETQ. V dropped 4 bases and J dropped 4 bases, with 16 bases sitting between them. CDR3 nucleotides: TGCGCCAGCAGCCCCCTCGGGGGGCAGGCAGATACGCAGTATTTT. Protein: CASSPLGGQADTQYF. The variable domain in full, completed from reference TRBV5-1 and TRBJ2-3, reads KAGVTQTPRYLIKTRGQQVTLSCSPISGHRSVSWYQQTPGQGLQFLFEYFSETQRNKGNFPGRFSGRQFSNSRSEMNVSTLELGDSALYLCASSPLGGQADTQYFGPGTRLTVL.

CDR3: CASSPLGGGQDEQFF. CDR3 in DNA: TGTGCCAGCAGTCCCCTAGGGGGAGGGCAGGATGAGCAGTTCTTC. V and J are TRBV27 and TRBJ2-1; a possible D gene is TRBD2 (7 bases). CDR3 length: 15 residues. Germline assignment: CDR1 MNHEY and CDR2 SMNVEV (reference sequence). V lost 5 bases and J lost 8, with 19 bases in between.

The chain couples TRBV20-1 to TRBJ2-3; tentative D call: TRBD1 (6 bases). Trimming removed 5 bases from V and 2 bases from J, with 14 bases in between. CDR1 DFQATT and CDR2 SNEGSKA come from the germline V gene (reference sequence). There are 14 residues in the CDR3. The CDR3 loop reads CSAYLGGNTDTQYF. DNA for the CDR3: TGCAGTGCTTACCTAGGGGGAAACACAGATACGCAGTATTTT.

V is TRBV5-4 and J is TRBJ2-5; TRBD2 agrees at 7 bases. Germline-derived CDR1 and CDR2 are SGHNT and YYREEE (reference sequence). CDR3 length: 15 amino acids. V dropped 3 bases and J dropped 4; count of bases not matched to a gene: 9. CDR3 sequence reads: CASSSGGRGRETQYF. CDR3 coding DNA: TGTGCCAGCAGCTCTGGAGGGAGGGGACGAGAGACCCAGTACTTC.

This clonotype was observed once. This chain connects TRBV29-1 to TRBJ2-7; D may be TRBD1 or TRBD2 (7 bases each). The V gene's germline CDR1 is SQVTM and CDR2 ANQGSEA. This CDR3 comprises 17 residues. V was pared by 0 bases and J by 10 bases, with 28 bases between. CDR3 sequence (DNA): TGCAGCGTTGAAGATAGGGGGGGAGGCTCCGGGACAGATTATCAGTACTTC. Its protein product is CSVEDRGGGSGTDYQYF.

V and J are TRBV28 and TRBJ2-2; no firm D call. The V end lost 2 bases, the J end lost 6 bases, and 16 bases lay between the germline ends. The CDR3 has 16 amino acids. CDR1 is MDHEN and CDR2 is SYDVKM in the germline V gene. The CDR3 region is CASSLRAVLVAGELFF. The CDR3, as DNA: TGTGCCAGCAGTTTACGAGCCGTTTTGGTAGCCGGGGAGCTGTTTTTT.

This chain uses TRBV20-1 with TRBJ1-1; unclear D gene. CDR3 length: 14 residues. Trimming pared 5 bases from V and 1 base from J, leaving 14 bases between. From germline, CDR1 is DFQATT and CDR2 SNEGSKA (reference sequence). The CDR3 DNA is TGCAGTGCTGCCACCGGGTCTAAGAACACTGAAGCTTTCTTT. This translates into CSAATGSKNTEAFF.

V is TRBV6-5 and J is TRBJ1-1; D uncertain. Per germline, CDR1 MNHEY and CDR2 SVGAGI. The CDR3 loop spans 15 amino acids. The V gene lost 6 bases and the J gene lost 0 bases, with 14 bases spanning the gap. In DNA form, the CDR3 reads TGTGCCAGCAGACCCATCCAAGGGCTGAACACTGAAGCTTTCTTT. The encoded protein is CASRPIQGLNTEAFF.

The chain is built from TRBV28 and TRBJ1-5; tentatively, D is TRBD1 (5 bases). Germline CDR1 and CDR2: MDHEN and SYDVKM. V gave up 6 bases and J gave up 5 bases, with 20 bases separating them. This CDR3 is 16 amino acids long. The CDR3 spells CASSPSQGLWDQPQHF. CDR3 bases: TGTGCCAGCAGCCCTTCGCAGGGCCTTTGGGATCAGCCCCAGCATTTT.

V and J are TRBV30 and TRBJ1-1; D is unclear. Between the trimmed V and J ends, which lost 4 bases and 10 bases, there was a span of 13 bases. The CDR3 is 11 residues long. The germline V gene encodes CDR1 GTSNPN and CDR2 SVGIG (reference sequence). CDR3 DNA: TGTGCCTGGAATCCAATGAGTGGAGCTTTCTTT. Amino acid sequence: CAWNPMSGAFF.

The J gene is TRBJ2-1, the V gene TRBV5-1, with a tentative D call TRBD1 (5 bases). Germline values: CDR1 SGHRS, CDR2 YFSETQ. V was trimmed by 4 bases and J by 0 bases, leaving 11 bases between them. CDR3 length equals 15 residues. This chain's CDR3 is CASSPSRVSYNEQFF. The CDR3 nucleotides read TGCGCCAGCAGCCCCAGCAGGGTCTCCTACAATGAGCAGTTCTTC.

The gene calls are TRBV30 and TRBJ2-1; 7 nucleotides align to TRBD2. The CDR3 is 15 amino acids. V lost 3 bases to trimming and J lost 8 bases; unmatched junction nucleotides: 13. Germline values: CDR1 GTSNPN, CDR2 SVGIG (reference sequence). The CDR3 reads CAWRAGTNAFDEQFF. Here the CDR3 DNA reads TGTGCCTGGAGGGCCGGGACTAACGCCTTCGATGAGCAGTTCTTC. Based on the CDR3 plus reference TRBV30 and TRBJ2-1, the full variable domain is SQTIHQWPATLVQPVGSPLSLECTVEGTSNPNLYWYRQAAGRGLQLLFYSVGIGQISSEVPQNLSASRPQDRQFILSSKKLLLSDSGFYLCAWRAGTNAFDEQFFGPGTRLTVL.

The V call is TRBV7-2, the J call TRBJ2-1; D perhaps matches TRBD1 (6 bases). Trimming shortened V by 2 bases and J by 6 bases, and 17 bases separated the two germline ends. This CDR3 spans 16 amino acids. The germline V gene encodes CDR1 SGHTA and CDR2 FQGNSA. CDR3 DNA: TGTGCCAGCAGCTTATCCCCCGGAATGACAGGCAATGAGCAGTTCTTC. Amino acid sequence: CASSLSPGMTGNEQFF.